This entry lists 12 T cell receptor beta chains sequenced from one sample in a study of blood T cells in healthy people across ages. A J-beta primer mix and a sample-barcoded 5' primer were used in a second PCR of roughly 7 to 12 cycles. TCRdb itself ran the 5' RACE reads through MiXCR, one entry per CDR3 protein. The sample records approximately 850,000 distinct CDR3 sequences, about 42% being singletons. The sample taken for sequencing was blood. Receptor source: a man aged 55 to 70 in good health.

The rearrangement uses TRBV6-5 and TRBJ2-5; 7 bases agree with TRBD1. The J call may be faulty, since TRBJ2-7 better matches the DNA end. Germline V gene data show CDR1 as MNHEY and CDR2 as SVGAGI. The CDR3 covers 15 residues. The CDR3 nucleotides read TGTGCCAGCAGTGAAACAGGGGTCGTGACCTACGAGCAGTACTTC. Its translation: CASSETGVVTYEQYF.

The chain carries TRBV19 and TRBJ2-7; D call uncertain. Germline CDR1 reads LNHDA; CDR2 reads SQIVND (reference sequence). Trimming took off 1 base at V and 7 bases at J, with 5 bases between the two ends. The CDR3 runs to 11 residues. The CDR3 is CASSIAGEQYF. The CDR3, as DNA: TGTGCCAGTAGTATAGCTGGGGAGCAGTACTTC.

The gene calls are TRBV4-1 and TRBJ2-5; D might be TRBD1 or TRBD2, each matching 5 bases. Trimming cost V 4 bases and J 6 bases, with 21 bases left between them. The CDR3 contains 16 residues. Germline V gene sequence: CDR1 MGHRA, CDR2 YSYEKL. The CDR3 spells CASSPIPGTPQKTQYF. The CDR3 DNA sequence: TGCGCCAGCAGCCCGATCCCCGGGACCCCACAAAAGACCCAGTACTTC.

V is TRBV7-2 and J is TRBJ2-7, with 7 bases matching TRBD1. CDR1 and CDR2 (germline): SGHTA, FQGNSA. V lost 5 bases and J lost 1; bases outside the gene matches: 8. This CDR3 comprises 15 residues. The CDR3 spells CASSPTTGNSYEQYF. The CDR3 DNA reads TGTGCCAGCAGCCCGACGACAGGGAATTCCTACGAGCAGTACTTC.

The genes are TRBV20-1 and TRBJ2-1; TRBD2 matches 8 bases. This CDR3 is 14 amino acids long. CDR1 and CDR2 from the germline V gene are DFQATT and SNEGSKA (reference sequence). V dropped 5 bases and J dropped 8; count of bases not matched to a gene: 11. CDR3 bases: TGCAGTGCTCCTTTGGCGGGGGGCGGCTATGAGCAGTTCTTC. Encoded protein: CSAPLAGGGYEQFF.

This clonotype was seen a few times. J is TRBJ2-1 and V is TRBV6-5; 11 bases line up with TRBD2. The CDR3 totals 16 residues. Per the germline V gene, CDR1 is MNHEY and CDR2 is SVGAGI. Losses at the gene ends were 6 bases for V and 8 bases for J; bases not matched to a gene: 12. Here the CDR3 reads CASRRGLAGGKDEQFF. CDR3 in DNA: TGTGCCAGCAGACGTGGGCTAGCGGGGGGTAAGGATGAGCAGTTCTTC.

The J gene is TRBJ2-5, the V gene TRBV6-2 or TRBV6-3; D unresolved. CDR1 and CDR2 (germline): MNHEY, SVGEGT. The CDR3 is 16 residues long. V was cut by 2 bases and J by 1 base, with 14 bases left in between. CDR3 amino acids: CASSYVPEDIQETQYF. CDR3 nucleotide sequence: TGTGCCAGCAGTTACGTCCCAGAAGACATCCAAGAGACCCAGTACTTC.

This clonotype was seen once. This CDR3 reads CASSPPDHDGYTF. DNA of the CDR3: TGCGCCAGCAGCCCCCCCGATCACGATGGCTACACCTTC. The V and J genes are TRBV5-1 and TRBJ1-2; no clear D. The CDR3 extends over 13 amino acids. Trimming left V 4 bases short and J 6 bases short, with 13 bases between. Germline V CDR1 and CDR2: SGHRS, YFSETQ.

The count of this clonotype is one. The chain combines TRBV2 with TRBJ2-7, with D perhaps matching TRBD1 (7 bases). In germline, CDR1 is SNHLY, CDR2 FYNNEI. Deletions cut 4 bases from V and 7 bases from J, with 20 bases between. CDR3 length: 15 amino acids. CDR3 protein: CASSGAQEGAREQYF. The CDR3 coding sequence is TGTGCCAGCAGTGGTGCCCAGGAGGGGGCCAGAGAGCAGTACTTC. The full variable domain, rest sourced from reference TRBV2 and TRBJ2-7, is EPEVTQTPSHQVTQMGQEVILRCVPISNHLYFYWYRQILGQKVEFLVSFYNNEISEKSEIFDDQFSVERPDGSNFTLKIRSTKLEDSAMYFCASSGAQEGAREQYFGPGTRLTVT.

V is TRBV4-1 and J is TRBJ2-7, with D possibly being TRBD1 (6 bases). Germline lookup yields CDR1 MGHRA and CDR2 YSYEKL. This CDR3 comprises 15 residues. Trimming shortened V by 3 bases and J by 3 bases, and 15 bases separated the two germline ends. The CDR3 nucleotides read TGCGCCAGCAGCCAGGTACTGGGGGCTAGCTACGAGCAGTACTTC. Its protein product is CASSQVLGASYEQYF.

The chain recombines TRBV20-1 with TRBJ2-7; D is unresolved. Germline CDR1 is DFQATT and CDR2 is SNEGSKA (reference sequence). The V end lost 3 bases, the J end lost 6 bases, and 15 bases lay between the germline ends. The CDR3 is 13 amino acids. The CDR3 region has the DNA TGCAGTGCTAGCCCGTCCTTCTCAGGCGAGCAGTACTTC. This codes for CSASPSFSGEQYF.

In this sample, this clonotype turned up a few times. The genes are TRBV4-1 and TRBJ2-6; 9 nucleotides align to TRBD1. In germline, CDR1 is MGHRA, CDR2 YSYEKL. The V and J ends lost 5 bases and 2 bases, in that order; junction bases with no gene match: 10. The CDR3 contains 18 residues. DNA for the CDR3: TGCGCCAGCAGCAAAGGACAGGGGCCAGTGGCTGGGGCCAACGTCCTGACTTTC. Its translation: CASSKGQGPVAGANVLTF.